This is a list of T cell receptor beta chains from one sample in a study of cytomegalovirus exposure and HLA in healthy donors. Clones were read by immunoSEQ multiplex PCR, and TCRdb kept only the in-frame ones, dropping some. The sample contains roughly 290,000 clones, about 87% of which appear only once. The sample consisted of PBMCs. The receptors here all came from a woman aged 18-29 years in good health and CMV-seronegative. The CDR3 runs from the conserved cysteine through the conserved F or W. Each record gives: V gene, D gene, CDR3 length, J gene, clone size, CDR3 DNA, CDR3 protein. D genes are given only for firm matches. Size tells how often a clone was seen (once, few, many) or the class of an expanded clone, and some rows leave it out.

TRBV6-6	TRBD1	14	TRBJ1-1	NA	TGTGCCTTGCACAGGGGGGTTTCGGTCACTGAAGCTTTCTTT	CALHRGVSVTEAFF
TRBV5-4	NA	15	TRBJ1-1	NA	TGTGCCAGCAGCCCCGGGGGGCTAGGTGGCACTGAAGCTTTCTTT	CASSPGGLGGTEAFF
TRBV9	TRBD2	15	TRBJ2-2	once	TGTGCCAGCAGCGTAGGACTAGCAGGCACCGGGGAGCTGTTTTTT	CASSVGLAGTGELFF
TRBV15	TRBD2	16	TRBJ2-7	NA	TGTGCCACCAGCAGAGATTTGGCTAGCGGGACCTACGAGCAGTACTTC	CATSRDLASGTYEQYF
TRBV5-4	TRBD1	14	TRBJ1-4	few	TGTGCCAGCAGCTTACAGGGGGCTGATGAAAAACTGTTTTTT	CASSLQGADEKLFF
TRBV5-8	TRBD1	15	TRBJ1-2	NA	TGTGCCAGCAGCTGGGGAGGACAGGGAAACTATGGCTACACCTTC	CASSWGGQGNYGYTF
TRBV11-2	TRBD1	15	TRBJ2-1	NA	TGTGCCAGCAGCTTATTCAGGGGGCTTAACAATGAGCAGTTCTTC	CASSLFRGLNNEQFF
TRBV19	NA	16	TRBJ1-3	NA	TGTGCCAGTAGTATACCCGGCAGGAATCCTGGAAACACCATATATTTT	CASSIPGRNPGNTIYF
TRBV7-2	TRBD2	15	TRBJ2-1	NA	TGTGCCAGCAGTACCGGGACTAGTATTTACAATGAGCAGTTCTTC	CASSTGTSIYNEQFF
TRBV19	TRBD2	15	TRBJ2-5	NA	TGTGCCAGTAGTATCTCGCGGGGGGACCAAGAGACCCAGTACTTC	CASSISRGDQETQYF
TRBV2	TRBD2	14	TRBJ2-5	NA	TGTGCCAGCAGTCCGGGACTAGCGAAAGAGACCCAGTACTTC	CASSPGLAKETQYF
TRBV5-1	TRBD1	15	TRBJ2-7	NA	TGCGCCAGTAGAACAGGGGCTTCACCCGCCTACGAGCAGTACTTC	CASRTGASPAYEQYF
TRBV14	NA	12	TRBJ2-7	NA	TGTGCCAGCAGCCAAGCCAGTTACGAGCAGTACTTC	CASSQASYEQYF
TRBV6-6	NA	14	TRBJ1-3	NA	TGTGCCAGCAGTTACCAGGAACCCCGGAACACCATATATTTT	CASSYQEPRNTIYF
TRBV18	TRBD2	15	TRBJ2-7	NA	TGTGCCAGCTCACCAGGACTAGCGGGGGACTACGAGCAGTACTTC	CASSPGLAGDYEQYF
TRBV5-1	NA	14	TRBJ2-2	NA	TGCGCCAGCAGGCAGGGGCTTCGCACCGGGGAGCTGTTTTTT	CASRQGLRTGELFF
TRBV4-2	TRBD1	18	TRBJ2-1	NA	TGTGCCAGCAGCCAAGAGGGAATAGGGACAGGGGTAGTCAATGAGCAGTTCTTC	CASSQEGIGTGVVNEQFF
TRBV27	NA	16	TRBJ2-2	NA	TGTGCCAGCAGTTTTCACCCTACGAGGAACACCGGGGAGCTGTTTTTT	CASSFHPTRNTGELFF
TRBV4-1	TRBD2	16	TRBJ2-1	NA	TGCGCCAGCAGCCAGGTACTAGCGGGGCCCTACAATGAGCAGTTCTTC	CASSQVLAGPYNEQFF
TRBV20-1	NA	11	TRBJ1-1	NA	TGCAGTGCTAGATTAGGCTCGGGAACTTTCTTT	CSARLGSGTFF
TRBV2	NA	15	TRBJ1-2	NA	TGTGCCAGCATCCGGCCCCTGGACACTAACTATGGCTACACCTTC	CASIRPLDTNYGYTF
TRBV18	TRBD1	16	TRBJ1-3	NA	TGTGCCAGCTCACCGCAGGGGGCCAGCTCTGGAAACACCATATATTTT	CASSPQGASSGNTIYF
TRBV6-5	TRBD1	15	TRBJ1-6	NA	TGTGCCAGCAGTTACTCCCGACAGGGGGAAAGACCCCTCCACTTT	CASSYSRQGERPLHF
TRBV7-9	TRBD2	15	TRBJ2-1	once	TGTGCCAGCAGCTTGCTGGGACTAGCACAATCGGAGCAGTTCTTC	CASSLLGLAQSEQFF
TRBV12-5	NA	19	TRBJ1-5	once	TGTGCTAGTGGTTCCCCCGGGACAAAGGAAAGCTATAGCAATCAGCCCCAGCATTTT	CASGSPGTKESYSNQPQHF
TRBV15	NA	14	TRBJ1-2	few	TGTGCCACCAGCAGGGGAGGGGGAATAGAGGGCTACACCTTC	CATSRGGGIEGYTF
TRBV9	TRBD2	16	TRBJ2-3	NA	TGTGCCAGCAGCGTAGAAGGCGGGGGGCCTACAGATACGCAGTATTTT	CASSVEGGGPTDTQYF
TRBV29-1	TRBD1	13	TRBJ2-1	NA	TGCAGCGTTGAGGGACAGGGTTTGAATGAGCAGTTCTTC	CSVEGQGLNEQFF
TRBV28	TRBD1	15	TRBJ2-1	once	TGTGCCAGCAGTATCCTACAGGGGGCCCACAATGAGCAGTTCTTC	CASSILQGAHNEQFF
TRBV2	NA	14	TRBJ1-2	NA	TGTGCCAGCAGCGGGAGGCAGGGTGAAGATGGCTACACCTTC	CASSGRQGEDGYTF
TRBV30	NA	15	TRBJ1-3	NA	TGTGCCTGGCAGCAGGACAGTAGCTCTGGAAACACCATATATTTT	CAWQQDSSSGNTIYF
TRBV5-5	TRBD1	16	TRBJ2-3	once	TGTGCCAGCAGCTTGGATGGGACAGCGGAGACAGATACGCAGTATTTT	CASSLDGTAETDTQYF
TRBV5-1	TRBD2	18	TRBJ2-5	NA	TGCGCCAGCAGCTTGTGGGGACTAGCGGGGACGAGGCAAGAGACCCAGTACTTC	CASSLWGLAGTRQETQYF
TRBV7-3	TRBD1	14	TRBJ2-2	NA	TGTGCCAGCAGCAGAGGGACAGCTCCCGGGGAGCTGTTTTTT	CASSRGTAPGELFF
TRBV5-6	TRBD1	15	TRBJ2-1	few	TGTGCCAGCAGCTTAGGGACAGGGCCCTACAATGAGCAGTTCTTC	CASSLGTGPYNEQFF
TRBV7-8	TRBD1	18	TRBJ1-6	once	TGTGCCAGCAGCCCAATCGGGGCAGGGGGTTCGTATAATTCACCCCTCCACTTT	CASSPIGAGGSYNSPLHF
TRBV19	NA	14	TRBJ2-3	NA	TGTGCCAGTAGTCCCGGGACTTCCACAGATACGCAGTATTTT	CASSPGTSTDTQYF
TRBV27	TRBD1	12	TRBJ2-7	NA	TGTGCCAGCAGCCGACAGGGCGGCGAGCAGTACTTC	CASSRQGGEQYF
TRBV6-5	NA	13	TRBJ1-1	few	TGTGCCAGCAGTTACTCGGCCTGGACTGAAGCTTTCTTT	CASSYSAWTEAFF
TRBV18	TRBD1	14	TRBJ1-1	NA	TGTGCCAGCTCACCAGTTGAAGGGGGCGTAGAAGCTTTCTTT	CASSPVEGGVEAFF
TRBV11-2	TRBD1	14	TRBJ1-1	NA	TGTGCCAGCAGCTCGGGACAGGGAAACACTGAAGCTTTCTTT	CASSSGQGNTEAFF